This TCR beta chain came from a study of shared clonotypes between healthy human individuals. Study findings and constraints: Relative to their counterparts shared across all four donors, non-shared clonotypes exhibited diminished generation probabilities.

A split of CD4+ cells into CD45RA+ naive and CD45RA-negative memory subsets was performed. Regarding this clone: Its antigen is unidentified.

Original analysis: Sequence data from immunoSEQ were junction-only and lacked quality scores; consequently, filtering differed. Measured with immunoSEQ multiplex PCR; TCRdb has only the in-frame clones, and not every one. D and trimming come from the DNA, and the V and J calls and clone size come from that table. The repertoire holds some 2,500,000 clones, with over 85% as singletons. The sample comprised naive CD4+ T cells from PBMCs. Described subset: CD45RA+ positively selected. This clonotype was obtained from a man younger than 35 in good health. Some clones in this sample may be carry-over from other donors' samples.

The CDR3 bases are TGTGCCAGCAGTACCTTCAGGGGGCTGAACACTGAAGCTTTCTTT. Translated: CASSTFRGLNTEAFF. The rearrangement links TRBV28 to TRBJ1-1, with 8 bases identical to TRBD1. After removal of 5 bases from V and 0 bases from J, the junction contained 5 bases not matched to a gene. This CDR3 comprises 15 residues. Germline CDR1 MDHEN, CDR2 SYDVKM.